One TCR beta chain is described in this entry. Per the germline V gene, CDR1 is MDHEN and CDR2 is SYDVKM. The V segment lost 4 bases and the J segment 7 bases; nucleotides outside the gene matches: 12. The CDR3 has 15 residues. The sample comes from a study of blood T cell repertoires in COVID-19. Study background: COVID-19 samples from acute and convalescent phases originated in the United States, Italy and Spain. The cDNA or gDNA used as material had been derived from T cells, B-cell-depleted T cells, or PBMCs.

Clones were read by immunoSEQ multiplex PCR, and TCRdb kept only the in-frame ones, dropping some. The top ten hold approximately 9.9% of the sample, which has 60,000 to 85,000 clones, about 88% seen once. Patients from Seattle were sampled longitudinally, starting during active infection. Material: peripheral blood. This TCR was sampled from a man in his sixties with COVID-19, enrolled during active disease. The chain is built from TRBV28 and TRBJ1-1, with 7 bases that match TRBD1. CDR3 nucleotide sequence: TGTGCCAGCAGTTCCTACACACAGGGGTCTATTGAAGCTTTCTTT. This gives the protein CASSSYTQGSIEAFF.